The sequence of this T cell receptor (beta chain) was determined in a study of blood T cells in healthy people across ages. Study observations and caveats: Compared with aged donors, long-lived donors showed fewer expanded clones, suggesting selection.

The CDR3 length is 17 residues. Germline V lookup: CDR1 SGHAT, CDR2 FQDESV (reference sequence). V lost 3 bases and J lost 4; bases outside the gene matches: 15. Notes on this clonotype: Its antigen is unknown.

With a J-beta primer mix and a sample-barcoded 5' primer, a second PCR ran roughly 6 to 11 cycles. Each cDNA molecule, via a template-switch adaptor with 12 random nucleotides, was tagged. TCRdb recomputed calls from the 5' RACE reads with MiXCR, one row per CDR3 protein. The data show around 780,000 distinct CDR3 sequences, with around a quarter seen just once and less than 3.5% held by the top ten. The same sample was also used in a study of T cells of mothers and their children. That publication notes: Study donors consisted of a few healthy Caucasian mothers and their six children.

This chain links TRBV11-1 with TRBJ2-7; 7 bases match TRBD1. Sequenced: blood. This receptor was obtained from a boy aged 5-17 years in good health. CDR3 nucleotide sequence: TGTGCCAGCAGCTTTCACCAGGACAGGAGGAGGCCATACGAGCAGTACTTC. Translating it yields CASSFHQDRRRPYEQYF.